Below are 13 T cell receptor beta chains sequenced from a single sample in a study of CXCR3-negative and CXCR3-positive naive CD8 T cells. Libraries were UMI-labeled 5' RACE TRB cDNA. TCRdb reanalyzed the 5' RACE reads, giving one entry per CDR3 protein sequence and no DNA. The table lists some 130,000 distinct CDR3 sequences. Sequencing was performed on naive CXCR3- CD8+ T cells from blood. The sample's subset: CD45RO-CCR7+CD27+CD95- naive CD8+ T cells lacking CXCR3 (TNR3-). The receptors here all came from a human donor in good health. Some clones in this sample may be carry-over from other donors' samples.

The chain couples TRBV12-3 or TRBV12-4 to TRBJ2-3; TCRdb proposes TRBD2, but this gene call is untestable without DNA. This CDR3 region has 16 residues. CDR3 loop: CASTYRLAGSTDTQYF.

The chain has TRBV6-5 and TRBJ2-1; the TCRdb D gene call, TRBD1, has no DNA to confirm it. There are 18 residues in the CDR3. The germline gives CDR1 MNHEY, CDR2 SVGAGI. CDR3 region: CASSHLNAGLGFYNEQFF.

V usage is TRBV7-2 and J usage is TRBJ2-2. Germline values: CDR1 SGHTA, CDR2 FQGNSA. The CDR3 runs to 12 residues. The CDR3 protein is CASSLKTGVLFF. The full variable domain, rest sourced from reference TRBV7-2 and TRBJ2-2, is GAGVSQSPSNKVTEKGKDVELRCDPISGHTALYWYRQSLGQGLEFLIYFQGNSAPDKSGLPSDRFSAERTGGSVSTLTIQRTQQEDSAVYLCASSLKTGVLFFGEGSRLTVL.

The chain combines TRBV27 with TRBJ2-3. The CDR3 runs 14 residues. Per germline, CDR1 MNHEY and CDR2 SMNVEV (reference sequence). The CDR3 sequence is CASSLLGSTDTQYF.

The CDR3 is CAIQGQFEETQYF. V usage is TRBV5-1 and J usage is TRBJ2-5; TCRdb outputs TRBD1, but without DNA this stays unchecked. This CDR3 comprises 13 residues. The germline V gene has CDR1 SGHRS and CDR2 YFSETQ. Variable domain in full (rest from reference TRBV5-1 and TRBJ2-5): KAGVTQTPRYLIKTRGQQVTLSCSPISGHRSVSWYQQTPGQGLQFLFEYFSETQRNKGNFPGRFSGRQFSNSRSEMNVSTLELGDSALYLCAIQGQFEETQYFGPGTRLLVL.

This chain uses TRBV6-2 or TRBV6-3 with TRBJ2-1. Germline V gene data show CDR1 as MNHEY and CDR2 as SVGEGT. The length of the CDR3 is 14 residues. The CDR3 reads CASSGNSLYNEQFF.

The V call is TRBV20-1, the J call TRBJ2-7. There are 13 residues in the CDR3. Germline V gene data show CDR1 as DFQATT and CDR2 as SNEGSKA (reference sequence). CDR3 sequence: CSARSRLALEQYF.

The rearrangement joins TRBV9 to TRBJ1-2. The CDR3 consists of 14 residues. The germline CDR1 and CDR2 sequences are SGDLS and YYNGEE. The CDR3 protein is CASSEEGATYGYTF.

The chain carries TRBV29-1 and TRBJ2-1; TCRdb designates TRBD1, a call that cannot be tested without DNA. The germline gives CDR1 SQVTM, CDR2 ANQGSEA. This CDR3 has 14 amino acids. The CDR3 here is CSVDWGPGSDEQFF.

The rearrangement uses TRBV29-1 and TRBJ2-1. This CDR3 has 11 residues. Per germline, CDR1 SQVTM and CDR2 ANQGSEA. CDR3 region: CSVLPYNEQFF.

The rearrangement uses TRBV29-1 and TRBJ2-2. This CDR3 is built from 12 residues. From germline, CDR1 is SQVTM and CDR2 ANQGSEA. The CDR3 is CSVGGNTGELFF.

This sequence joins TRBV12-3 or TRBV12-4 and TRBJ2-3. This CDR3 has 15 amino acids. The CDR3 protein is CASSSGQVGTDTQYF.

CDR3 amino acids: CASSQVGRYEQYF. The rearrangement uses TRBV4-1 and TRBJ2-7. This CDR3 is built from 13 residues. Germline V gene data show CDR1 as MGHRA and CDR2 as YSYEKL.